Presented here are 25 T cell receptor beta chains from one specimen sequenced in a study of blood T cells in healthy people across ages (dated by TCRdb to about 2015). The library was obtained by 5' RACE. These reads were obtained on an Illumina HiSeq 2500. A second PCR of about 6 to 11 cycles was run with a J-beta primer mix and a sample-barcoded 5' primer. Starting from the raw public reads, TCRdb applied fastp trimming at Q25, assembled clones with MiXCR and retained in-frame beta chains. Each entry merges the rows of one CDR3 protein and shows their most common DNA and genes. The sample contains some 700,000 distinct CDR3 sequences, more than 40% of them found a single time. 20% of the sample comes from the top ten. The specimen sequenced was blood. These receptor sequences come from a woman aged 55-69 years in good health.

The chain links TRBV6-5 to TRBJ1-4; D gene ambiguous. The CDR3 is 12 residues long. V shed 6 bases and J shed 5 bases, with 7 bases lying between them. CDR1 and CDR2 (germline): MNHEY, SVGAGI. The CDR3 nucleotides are TGTGCCAGCAGCCCCCGCAATGAAAAACTGTTTTTT. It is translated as CASSPRNEKLFF.

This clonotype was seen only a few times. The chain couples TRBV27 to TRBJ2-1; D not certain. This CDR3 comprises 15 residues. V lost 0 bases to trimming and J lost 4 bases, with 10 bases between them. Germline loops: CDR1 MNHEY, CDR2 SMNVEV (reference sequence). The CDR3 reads CASSLSWVQYNEQFF. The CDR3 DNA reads TGTGCCAGCAGTTTATCTTGGGTACAGTACAATGAGCAGTTCTTC.

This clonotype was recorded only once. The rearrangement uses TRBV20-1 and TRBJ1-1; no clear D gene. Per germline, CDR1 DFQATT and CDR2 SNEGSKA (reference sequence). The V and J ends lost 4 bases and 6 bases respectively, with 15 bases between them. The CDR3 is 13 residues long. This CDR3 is CSATQRNRPEAFF. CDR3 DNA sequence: TGCAGTGCTACCCAGAGGAACCGACCTGAAGCTTTCTTT.

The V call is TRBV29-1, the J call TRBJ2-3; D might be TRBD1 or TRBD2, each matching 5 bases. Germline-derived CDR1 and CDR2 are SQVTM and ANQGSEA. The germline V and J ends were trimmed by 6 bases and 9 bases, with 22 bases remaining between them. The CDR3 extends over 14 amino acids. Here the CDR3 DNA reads TGCAGCGTCCGAGGGCTAGTAGAAGGGACCACGCAGTATTTT. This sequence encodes CSVRGLVEGTTQYF.

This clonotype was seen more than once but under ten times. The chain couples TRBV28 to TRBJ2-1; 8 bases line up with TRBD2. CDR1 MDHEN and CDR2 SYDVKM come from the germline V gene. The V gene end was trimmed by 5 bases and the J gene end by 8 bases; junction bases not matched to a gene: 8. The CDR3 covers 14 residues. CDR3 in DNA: TGTGCCAGCAGTGCCCCCGGGACTAGGGATGAGCAGTTCTTC. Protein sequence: CASSAPGTRDEQFF.

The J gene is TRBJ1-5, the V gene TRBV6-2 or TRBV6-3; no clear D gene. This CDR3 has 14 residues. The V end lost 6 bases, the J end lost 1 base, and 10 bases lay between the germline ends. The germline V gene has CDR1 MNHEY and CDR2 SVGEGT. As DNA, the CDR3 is TGTGCCAGCAGCCCGACCGAGAGCAATCAGCCCCAGCATTTT. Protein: CASSPTESNQPQHF.

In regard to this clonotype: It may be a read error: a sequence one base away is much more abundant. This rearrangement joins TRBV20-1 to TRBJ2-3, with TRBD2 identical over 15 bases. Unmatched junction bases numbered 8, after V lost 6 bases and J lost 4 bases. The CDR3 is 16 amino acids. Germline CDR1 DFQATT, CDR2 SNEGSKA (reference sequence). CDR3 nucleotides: TGCAGTGCATCGGGACTAGCGGGAGGAATCCCAGATACGCAGTATTTT. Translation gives CSASGLAGGIPDTQYF.

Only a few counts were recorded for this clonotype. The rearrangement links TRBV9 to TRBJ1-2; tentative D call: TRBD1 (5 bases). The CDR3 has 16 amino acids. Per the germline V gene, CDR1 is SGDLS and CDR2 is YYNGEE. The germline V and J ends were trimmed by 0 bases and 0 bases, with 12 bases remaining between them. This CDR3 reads CASSVAWTPANYGYTF. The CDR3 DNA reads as TGTGCCAGCAGCGTAGCCTGGACACCAGCTAACTATGGCTACACCTTC.

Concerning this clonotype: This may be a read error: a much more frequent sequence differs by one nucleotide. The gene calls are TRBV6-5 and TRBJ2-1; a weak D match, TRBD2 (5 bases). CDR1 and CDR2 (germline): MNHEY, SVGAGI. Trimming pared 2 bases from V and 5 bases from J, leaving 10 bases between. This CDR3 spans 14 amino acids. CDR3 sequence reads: CASSYAYGDNEQFF. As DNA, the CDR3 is TGTGCCAGCAGTTACGCTTACGGGGACAATGAGCAGTTCTTC.

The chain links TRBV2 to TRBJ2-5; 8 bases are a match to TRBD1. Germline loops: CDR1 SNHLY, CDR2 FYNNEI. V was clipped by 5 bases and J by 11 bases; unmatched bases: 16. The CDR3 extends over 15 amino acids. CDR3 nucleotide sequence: TGTGCCAGCAGTCCCAGACAGGGGTTCTACAATGAGCAGTACTTC. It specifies CASSPRQGFYNEQYF.

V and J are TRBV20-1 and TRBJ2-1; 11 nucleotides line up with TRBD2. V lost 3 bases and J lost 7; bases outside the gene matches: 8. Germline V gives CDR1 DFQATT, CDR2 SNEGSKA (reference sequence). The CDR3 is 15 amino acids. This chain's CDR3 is CSASPTSGAHNEQFF. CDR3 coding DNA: TGCAGTGCTAGCCCGACTAGCGGGGCCCATAATGAGCAGTTCTTC.

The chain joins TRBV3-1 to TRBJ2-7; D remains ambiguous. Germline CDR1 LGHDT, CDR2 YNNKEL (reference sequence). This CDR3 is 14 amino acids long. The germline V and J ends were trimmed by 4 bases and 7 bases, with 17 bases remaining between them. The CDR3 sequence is CASSPLGNAKEQYF. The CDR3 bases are TGTGCCAGCAGCCCCCTGGGGAACGCAAAAGAGCAGTACTTC.

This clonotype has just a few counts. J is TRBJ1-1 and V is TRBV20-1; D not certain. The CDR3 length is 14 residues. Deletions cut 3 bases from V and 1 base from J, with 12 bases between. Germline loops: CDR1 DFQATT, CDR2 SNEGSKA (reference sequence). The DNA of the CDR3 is TGCAGTGCTAGGGTGGGGAACCCGAACACTGAAGCTTTCTTT. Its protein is CSARVGNPNTEAFF.

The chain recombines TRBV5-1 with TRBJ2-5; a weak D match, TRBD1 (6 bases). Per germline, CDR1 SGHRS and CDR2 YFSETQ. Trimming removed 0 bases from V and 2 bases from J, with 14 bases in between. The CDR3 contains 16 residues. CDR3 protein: CASSLAIRGVQETQYF. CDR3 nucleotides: TGCGCCAGCAGCTTGGCCATCAGGGGTGTTCAAGAGACCCAGTACTTC.

This CDR3 is CASSPYRDILVSNYGYTF. CDR3 nucleotides: TGTGCCAGCAGCCCATATCGGGACATTCTCGTTTCTAACTATGGCTACACCTTC. The genes are TRBV7-2 and TRBJ1-2; a weak D match, TRBD1 (6 bases). This CDR3 has 18 residues. The V end was cut by 5 bases, the J end by 0 bases, with 22 bases between. The germline V gene encodes CDR1 SGHTA and CDR2 FQGNSA. Full variable domain (remainder filled in from reference TRBV7-2 and TRBJ1-2): GAGVSQSPSNKVTEKGKDVELRCDPISGHTALYWYRQSLGQGLEFLIYFQGNSAPDKSGLPSDRFSAERTGGSVSTLTIQRTQQEDSAVYLCASSPYRDILVSNYGYTFGSGTRLTVV.

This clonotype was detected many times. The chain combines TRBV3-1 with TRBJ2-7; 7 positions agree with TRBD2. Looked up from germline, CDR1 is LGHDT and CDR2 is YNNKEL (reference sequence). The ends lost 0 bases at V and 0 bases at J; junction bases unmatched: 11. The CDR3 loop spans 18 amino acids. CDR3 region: CASSQDIVAGGSSYEQYF. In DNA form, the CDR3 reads TGTGCCAGCAGCCAAGATATAGTAGCCGGGGGGAGCTCCTACGAGCAGTACTTC.

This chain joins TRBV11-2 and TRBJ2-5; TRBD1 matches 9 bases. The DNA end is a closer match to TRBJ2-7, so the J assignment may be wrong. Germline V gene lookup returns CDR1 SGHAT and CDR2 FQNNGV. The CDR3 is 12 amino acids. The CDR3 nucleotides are TGTGCCAGCAGCAAGACAGGGGGCGAGCAGTACTTC. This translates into CASSKTGGEQYF.

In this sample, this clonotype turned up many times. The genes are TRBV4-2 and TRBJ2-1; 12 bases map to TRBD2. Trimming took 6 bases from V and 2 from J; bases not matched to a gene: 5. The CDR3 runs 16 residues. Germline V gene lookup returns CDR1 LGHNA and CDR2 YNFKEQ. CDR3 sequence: CASSRTSGMAYNEQFF. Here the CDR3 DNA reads TGTGCCAGCAGTCGGACTAGCGGGATGGCCTACAATGAGCAGTTCTTC.

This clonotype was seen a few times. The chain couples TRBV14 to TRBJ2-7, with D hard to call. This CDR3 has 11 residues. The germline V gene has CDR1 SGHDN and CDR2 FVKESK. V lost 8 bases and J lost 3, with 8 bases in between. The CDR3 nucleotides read TGTGCCAGCGGGCAATTCTACGAGCAGTACTTC. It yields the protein CASGQFYEQYF.

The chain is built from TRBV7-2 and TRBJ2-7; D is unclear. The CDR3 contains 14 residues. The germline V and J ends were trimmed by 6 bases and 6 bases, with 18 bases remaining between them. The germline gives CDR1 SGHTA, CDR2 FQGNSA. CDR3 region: CASSPGPAPIEQYF. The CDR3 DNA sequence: TGTGCCAGCAGTCCAGGACCAGCGCCCATCGAGCAGTACTTC.

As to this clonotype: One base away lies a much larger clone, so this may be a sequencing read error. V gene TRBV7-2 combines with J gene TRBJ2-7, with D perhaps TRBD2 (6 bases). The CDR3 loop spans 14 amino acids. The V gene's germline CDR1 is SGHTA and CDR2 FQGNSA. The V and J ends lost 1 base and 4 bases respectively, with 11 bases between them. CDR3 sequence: CASSLVTSRYEQYF. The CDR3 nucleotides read TGTGCCAGCAGCTTAGTTACTAGCCGATACGAGCAGTACTTC. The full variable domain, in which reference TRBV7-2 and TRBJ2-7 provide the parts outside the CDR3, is GAGVSQSPSNKVTEKGKDVELRCDPISGHTALYWYRQSLGQGLEFLIYFQGNSAPDKSGLPSDRFSAERTGGSVSTLTIQRTQQEDSAVYLCASSLVTSRYEQYFGPGTRLTVT.

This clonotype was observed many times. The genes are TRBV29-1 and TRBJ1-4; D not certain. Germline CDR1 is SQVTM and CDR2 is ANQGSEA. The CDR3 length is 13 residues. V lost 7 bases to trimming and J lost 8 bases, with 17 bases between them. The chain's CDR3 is CSAEGGFGEKLFF. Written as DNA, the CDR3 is TGCAGCGCCGAGGGAGGGTTTGGGGAAAAACTGTTTTTT.

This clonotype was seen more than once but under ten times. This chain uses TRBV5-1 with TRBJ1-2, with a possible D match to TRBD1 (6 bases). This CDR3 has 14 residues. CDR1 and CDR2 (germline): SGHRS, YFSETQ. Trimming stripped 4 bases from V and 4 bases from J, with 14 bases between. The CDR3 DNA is TGCGCCAGCAGCCAATTCAGGACAGCCTATGGCTACACCTTC. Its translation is CASSQFRTAYGYTF.

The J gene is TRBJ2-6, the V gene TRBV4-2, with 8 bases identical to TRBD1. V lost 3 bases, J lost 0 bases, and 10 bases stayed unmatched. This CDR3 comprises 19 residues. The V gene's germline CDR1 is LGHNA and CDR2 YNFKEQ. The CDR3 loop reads CASSHSPTGEASGANVLTF. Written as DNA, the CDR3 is TGTGCCAGCAGCCATTCCCCGACAGGGGAGGCCTCTGGGGCCAACGTCCTGACTTTC.

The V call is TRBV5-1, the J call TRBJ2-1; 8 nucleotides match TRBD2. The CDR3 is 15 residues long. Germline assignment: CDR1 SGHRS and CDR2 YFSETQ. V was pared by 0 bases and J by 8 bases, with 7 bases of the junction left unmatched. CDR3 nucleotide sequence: TGCGCCAGCAGCTTGGAACGGGAGGGCCTCGATGAGCAGTTCTTC. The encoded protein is CASSLEREGLDEQFF. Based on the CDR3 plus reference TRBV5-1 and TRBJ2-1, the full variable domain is KAGVTQTPRYLIKTRGQQVTLSCSPISGHRSVSWYQQTPGQGLQFLFEYFSETQRNKGNFPGRFSGRQFSNSRSEMNVSTLELGDSALYLCASSLEREGLDEQFFGPGTRLTVL.